The 31 T cell receptor beta chains given below trace back to one sample, sequenced in a study of CD8 T cells in Susac syndrome. cDNA came from roughly 0.5 to 1 ug RNA primed by random hexamers. TCRdb ran MiXCR on the immunoSEQ multiplex PCR reads and lists one entry per CDR3 protein. The sample carries around 180,000 distinct CDR3 sequences, around 94% recorded once. The material sequenced was CD4+ T cells from PBMCs. These receptors all come from a human donor with Susac syndrome.

The V and J genes are TRBV5-1 and TRBJ1-6; TRBD1 agrees at 9 bases. V lost 4 bases to trimming and J lost 5 bases; unmatched junction nucleotides: 4. CDR1 is SGHRS, CDR2 YFSETQ, per germline. CDR3 length: 15 amino acids. The CDR3 region is CASSGGQGHNSPLHF. DNA for the CDR3: TGCGCCAGCAGCGGGGGACAGGGTCATAATTCACCCCTCCACTTT.

V gene TRBV4-2 combines with J gene TRBJ1-6, with 7 positions matching TRBD1. J gave up 7 bases and V 3 bases, and 9 bases lay outside the gene matches. The CDR3 totals 16 residues. Germline CDR1 and CDR2: LGHNA and YNFKEQ. CDR3 nucleotides: TGTGCCAGCAGCCACCCTTGGACAGGCGGCAATTCACCCCTCCACTTT. It encodes CASSHPWTGGNSPLHF.

This chain connects TRBV7-2 to TRBJ2-7; the D gene is possibly TRBD1 (7 bases). The CDR3 runs 13 residues. Germline V gene lookup returns CDR1 SGHTA and CDR2 FQGNSA. Trimming pared 7 bases from V and 3 bases from J, leaving 13 bases between. CDR3 sequence (DNA): TGTGCCAGCACCCGGCAGGGGGGCTACGAGCAGTACTTC. This codes for CASTRQGGYEQYF.

The J gene is TRBJ2-7, the V gene TRBV5-1, with D hard to call. The CDR3 has 15 amino acids. Germline V lookup: CDR1 SGHRS, CDR2 YFSETQ. V gave up 0 bases and J gave up 4 bases, with 14 bases separating them. Here the CDR3 DNA reads TGCGCCAGCAGCTTGGCCTCAGACGGATTTTACGAGCAGTACTTC. The encoded protein is CASSLASDGFYEQYF.

The J gene is TRBJ1-2, the V gene TRBV11-2, with 9 bases fitting TRBD1. The V gene end was trimmed by 3 bases and the J gene end by 6 bases; junction bases not matched to a gene: 14. CDR1 SGHAT and CDR2 FQNNGV come from the germline V gene. CDR3 length: 17 amino acids. The CDR3 sequence: CASSFSEPGQGSNGYTF. The CDR3 nucleotides are TGTGCCAGCAGCTTTAGCGAGCCGGGACAGGGTAGCAATGGCTACACCTTC.

The genes are TRBV6-2 or TRBV6-3 and TRBJ2-7; TRBD1 agrees at 8 bases. Germline CDR1 MNHEY, CDR2 SVGEGT. Trimming at V came to 6 bases and at J to 4 bases, leaving 17 bases not matched to a gene. This CDR3 spans 17 amino acids. The CDR3 region has the DNA TGTGCCAGCAGACCGGGACAGGCCCTCTCGGGATCTTACGAGCAGTACTTC. This translates into CASRPGQALSGSYEQYF.

The chain has TRBV7-2 and TRBJ2-3, with D tentatively TRBD2 (5 bases). Trimming cost V 2 bases and J 5 bases, with 11 bases left between them. Per germline, CDR1 SGHTA and CDR2 FQGNSA. The CDR3 sequence is 14 residues long. The CDR3 nucleotides read TGTGCCAGCAGCTTATTCGGACTCGAAGATACGCAGTATTTT. Its protein product is CASSLFGLEDTQYF.

The J gene is TRBJ2-7, the V gene TRBV6-2 or TRBV6-3; 8 positions agree with TRBD2. The CDR3 runs 18 residues. With V trimmed by 6 bases and J by 3 bases, 19 bases remained unmatched. From germline, CDR1 is MNHEY and CDR2 SVGEGT. The CDR3: CASSSSSGGRFIGYEQYF. CDR3 bases: TGTGCCAGCAGCTCCTCTTCGGGAGGGAGATTTATAGGCTACGAGCAGTACTTC.

The V gene is TRBV20-1, the J gene TRBJ2-7; D possibly corresponds to TRBD1 (8 bases). The CDR3 spans 15 residues. From germline, CDR1 is DFQATT and CDR2 SNEGSKA (reference sequence). The ends were cut back, 3 bases at V and 4 bases at J, with 19 bases in the middle. The CDR3 loop reads CSASAGQGGDYEQYF. DNA for the CDR3: TGCAGTGCTAGTGCCGGACAGGGAGGGGATTACGAGCAGTACTTC.

V gene TRBV29-1 combines with J gene TRBJ2-1, with a possible D match to TRBD2 (6 bases). This CDR3 comprises 14 residues. Germline lookup yields CDR1 SQVTM and CDR2 ANQGSEA. V lost 6 bases and J lost 0, with 12 bases in between. This chain's CDR3 is CSVATSGSYNEQFF. DNA for the CDR3: TGCAGCGTAGCGACTAGTGGCTCCTACAATGAGCAGTTCTTC.

This sequence joins TRBV30 and TRBJ1-2; D remains ambiguous. Trimming took off 2 bases at V and 6 bases at J, with 10 bases between the two ends. The CDR3 extends over 12 amino acids. CDR1 GTSNPN and CDR2 SVGIG come from the germline V gene (reference sequence). CDR3 in DNA: TGTGCCTGGAGTCCCGACAACCATGGCTACACCTTC. Encoded protein: CAWSPDNHGYTF.

This sequence joins TRBV7-9 and TRBJ1-1, with a weak D call TRBD1 (5 bases). V lost 4 bases and J lost 1, with 10 bases in between. This CDR3 region has 14 residues. CDR1 is SEHNR and CDR2 is FQNEAQ in the germline V gene (reference sequence). The CDR3 nucleotides read TGTGCCAGCAGCTACGGGGCGCGGAACACTGAAGCTTTCTTT. This encodes CASSYGARNTEAFF.

The V call is TRBV28, the J call TRBJ1-3; D remains ambiguous. The CDR3 is 13 residues long. CDR1 and CDR2 from the germline V gene are MDHEN and SYDVKM. Trimming shortened V by 5 bases and J by 11 bases, and 16 bases separated the two germline ends. The CDR3 DNA is TGTGCCAGCAGTGAGGCCACCCGCGGGGCCATATATTTT. Translated: CASSEATRGAIYF.

This chain uses TRBV6-5 with TRBJ1-2; TRBD1 is a possible D gene (5 bases). With 4 bases removed from V and 0 bases from J, the gap between germline ends came to 12 bases. This CDR3 spans 15 amino acids. From germline, CDR1 is MNHEY and CDR2 SVGAGI. In DNA form, the CDR3 reads TGTGCCAGCAGTTCCTACAGGCAAACTAACTATGGCTACACCTTC. It translates to CASSSYRQTNYGYTF.

This chain connects TRBV4-3 to TRBJ2-5; 8 nucleotides match TRBD1. V gave up 4 bases and J gave up 4 bases; unmatched junction bases: 8. Germline V gene data show CDR1 as LGHNA and CDR2 as YSLEER. There are 15 residues in the CDR3. This chain's CDR3 is CASSLEGQGGETQYF. For the CDR3, the DNA is TGCGCCAGCAGCCTAGAAGGACAGGGAGGAGAGACCCAGTACTTC.

V gene TRBV3-1 combines with J gene TRBJ2-3, with 15 nucleotides matching TRBD2. The trim removed 5 bases at V and 11 bases at J, leaving 5 bases unmatched. This CDR3 is built from 14 residues. Germline V gene data show CDR1 as LGHDT and CDR2 as YNNKEL (reference sequence). CDR3 bases: TGTGCCAGCAGCTCCGGGACTAGCGGGGGGATGCAGTATTTT. Amino acids: CASSSGTSGGMQYF.

J is TRBJ2-5 and V is TRBV18, with D unclear. Germline CDR1 is KGHSH and CDR2 is LQKENI. CDR3 length: 13 residues. V was trimmed by 3 bases and J by 5 bases, leaving 10 bases between them. CDR3 residues: CASSPPSTETQYF. In DNA form, the CDR3 reads TGTGCCAGCTCACCCCCGAGTACGGAGACCCAGTACTTC.

The chain combines TRBV5-4 with TRBJ2-3, with TRBD1 matching 8 bases. The ends lost 2 bases at V and 1 base at J; junction bases unmatched: 6. The CDR3 runs to 16 residues. Germline CDR1 is SGHNT and CDR2 is YYREEE (reference sequence). The CDR3 DNA reads as TGTGCCAGCAGCTTCAGGGGGCGCCGGGGCACAGATACGCAGTATTTT. It specifies CASSFRGRRGTDTQYF.

The chain combines TRBV12-3 or TRBV12-4 with TRBJ1-1, with 10 bases aligning to TRBD1. V dropped 2 bases and J dropped 4; count of bases not matched to a gene: 1. The CDR3 covers 14 residues. Here the CDR3 DNA reads TGTGCCAGCAGTTTAAGGACAGGGGGCACTGAAGCTTTCTTT. It yields the protein CASSLRTGGTEAFF.

The chain uses TRBV5-1 and TRBJ2-7, with D uncertain. The ends were cut back, 4 bases at V and 4 bases at J, with 9 bases in the middle. CDR1 is SGHRS and CDR2 is YFSETQ in the germline V gene. This CDR3 comprises 12 residues. As DNA, the CDR3 is TGCGCCAGCAGCCCCGCCCGGTACGAGCAGTACTTC. Amino acid sequence: CASSPARYEQYF.

The CDR3 nucleotides are TGCAGTGCCCGGACAGGGAAGGAGCCCCAGCATTTT. Its protein is CSARTGKEPQHF. The chain has TRBV20-1 and TRBJ1-5; 8 bases are shared with TRBD1. Germline V lookup: CDR1 DFQATT, CDR2 SNEGSKA (reference sequence). This CDR3 comprises 12 residues. V lost 6 bases and J lost 8; bases outside the gene matches: 6.

V gene TRBV5-1 combines with J gene TRBJ2-2; TRBD2 aligns across 9 bases. CDR1 SGHRS and CDR2 YFSETQ come from the germline V gene. V trimming: 2 bases; J trimming: 7 bases; junction bases outside the gene matches: 6. The CDR3 runs to 15 residues. The CDR3 region is CASSFASGEVGELFF. The CDR3 DNA reads TGCGCCAGCAGCTTCGCTAGCGGGGAGGTCGGGGAGCTGTTTTTT.

The rearrangement joins TRBV7-2 to TRBJ2-7, with 7 bases aligning to TRBD1. The CDR3 is 14 amino acids. Germline-derived CDR1 and CDR2 are SGHTA and FQGNSA. The ends lost 1 base at V and 3 bases at J; junction bases unmatched: 3. CDR3 DNA: TGTGCCAGCAGCTTAGATGCAGGGGGCTACGAGCAGTACTTC. Translation: CASSLDAGGYEQYF. The complete variable domain, with remaining parts taken from reference TRBV7-2 and TRBJ2-7, reads GAGVSQSPSNKVTEKGKDVELRCDPISGHTALYWYRQSLGQGLEFLIYFQGNSAPDKSGLPSDRFSAERTGGSVSTLTIQRTQQEDSAVYLCASSLDAGGYEQYFGPGTRLTVT.

This clonotype was observed a handful of times. In DNA, the CDR3 is TGCGCCAGCAGCTGGGACAGGACCTACGAGCAGTACTTC. This translates into CASSWDRTYEQYF. The rearrangement joins TRBV5-1 to TRBJ2-7; 8 bases fit TRBD1. V was clipped by 3 bases and J by 2 bases; unmatched bases: 1. Germline V lookup: CDR1 SGHRS, CDR2 YFSETQ. There are 13 residues in the CDR3.

The chain uses TRBV6-2 or TRBV6-3 and TRBJ1-1; D remains unclear. This CDR3 is 15 amino acids long. V dropped 5 bases and J dropped 5 bases, with 18 bases sitting between them. In germline, CDR1 is MNHEY, CDR2 SVGEGT. The CDR3 spells CASSPGPRPETEAFF. The CDR3 DNA is TGTGCCAGCAGTCCGGGCCCCCGGCCAGAAACTGAAGCTTTCTTT.

The chain joins TRBV5-1 to TRBJ2-1; D not certain. CDR1 and CDR2 from the germline V gene are SGHRS and YFSETQ. This CDR3 is built from 15 residues. V shed 5 bases and J shed 0 bases, with 12 bases lying between them. DNA of the CDR3: TGCGCCAGCAGTTTATTGACGGACTCCTACAATGAGCAGTTCTTC. As protein: CASSLLTDSYNEQFF.

This clonotype was detected once. V gene TRBV29-1 combines with J gene TRBJ1-5, with D possibly TRBD1 on 6 matching bases. This CDR3 has 11 amino acids. Trimming stripped 7 bases from V and 9 bases from J, with 13 bases between. Germline assignment: CDR1 SQVTM and CDR2 ANQGSEA. CDR3 nucleotides: TGCAGCGCCAGGGACACTGGGCCCCAGCATTTT. Protein product: CSARDTGPQHF.

The chain joins TRBV4-1 to TRBJ2-3; D possibly corresponds to TRBD1 (6 bases). CDR1 MGHRA and CDR2 YSYEKL come from the germline V gene. The CDR3 length is 15 residues. Deletions cut 0 bases from V and 0 bases from J, with 7 bases between. CDR3 amino acids: CASSQEGHSTDTQYF. DNA for the CDR3: TGCGCCAGCAGCCAAGAGGGACACAGCACAGATACGCAGTATTTT.

V gene TRBV7-2 combines with J gene TRBJ2-7; D unclear. CDR3 size: 13 residues. The germline gives CDR1 SGHTA, CDR2 FQGNSA. Deletions cut 5 bases from V and 0 bases from J, with 8 bases between. The DNA of the CDR3 is TGTGCCAGCAGCCAGCAGGACTCCTACGAGCAGTACTTC. It yields the protein CASSQQDSYEQYF.

V usage is TRBV7-2 and J usage is TRBJ1-2; 8 bases are shared with TRBD1. V lost 7 bases, J lost 4 bases, and 8 bases stayed unmatched. The CDR3 covers 14 residues. Germline V gene sequence: CDR1 SGHTA, CDR2 FQGNSA. CDR3: CASMIDRGSYGYTF. In DNA, the CDR3 is TGTGCCAGCATGATCGACAGGGGCTCCTATGGCTACACCTTC.

This clonotype appeared a single time. This chain uses TRBV19 with TRBJ1-4; D gene uncertain. V shed 6 bases and J shed 5 bases, with 16 bases lying between them. The CDR3 loop spans 15 amino acids. Germline CDR1 reads LNHDA; CDR2 reads SQIVND (reference sequence). The CDR3 loop reads CASRPRGERNEKLFF. DNA for the CDR3: TGTGCCAGTAGGCCACGCGGGGAGAGGAATGAAAAACTGTTTTTT. Full variable domain (outside the CDR3, taken from reference TRBV19 and TRBJ1-4): DGGITQSPKYLFRKEGQNVTLSCEQNLNHDAMYWYRQDPGQGLRLIYYSQIVNDFQKGDIAEGYSVSREKKESFPLTVTSAQKNPTAFYLCASRPRGERNEKLFFGSGTQLSVL.